The present TCR beta chain was sequenced within a study of T cells in Graves' hyperthyroidism and ophthalmopathy. For this clonotype: The antigen is unknown. Just one base apart from a much larger clone, this may be a read error.

The TCR beta CDR3 regions underwent amplification using RNA transcripts as the source. A first-round RT-PCR of the TCR CDR3 used the HTBI primer set. TCRdb reprocessed the multiplex PCR reads with MiXCR, giving one entry per CDR3 protein. The sample shows nearly 600,000 distinct CDR3 sequences, approximately 15% of them seen only once. Study findings and constraints: Ophthalmopathy was predicted by the model a median of approximately 6 months ahead of onset.

Ophthalmopathy patients had moderate-to-severe active disease, CAS ≥3, NOSPECS ≥4, and disease duration under 3 months. Diagnoses were established using clinical symptoms, serum thyroxine and TRAb, thyroid ultrasound and orbital computed tomography. The sample comprised blood. The source is a woman in her late teens or twenties with Graves' ophthalmopathy.

The CDR3 reads CASSPQNAGELFF. The DNA for the CDR3 is TGTGCCAGCTCACCGCAGAACGCCGGGGAGCTGTTTTTT. The V gene is TRBV18, the J gene TRBJ2-2; D gene ambiguous. The germline gives CDR1 KGHSH, CDR2 LQKENI. CDR3 length: 13 residues.